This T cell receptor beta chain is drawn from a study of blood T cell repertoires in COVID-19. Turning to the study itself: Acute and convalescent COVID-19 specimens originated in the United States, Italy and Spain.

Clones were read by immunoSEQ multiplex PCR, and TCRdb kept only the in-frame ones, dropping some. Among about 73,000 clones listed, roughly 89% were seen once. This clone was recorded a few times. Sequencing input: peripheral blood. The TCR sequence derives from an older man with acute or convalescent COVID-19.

CDR3 loop: CASSVQGTYGYTF. The CDR3 DNA is TGTGCCAGCAGCGTACAGGGTACCTATGGCTACACCTTC. This sequence joins TRBV6-5 and TRBJ1-2; tentatively, D is TRBD1 (6 bases). The germline V gene has CDR1 MNHEY and CDR2 SVGAGI. The CDR3 extends over 13 amino acids. V was pared by 6 bases and J by 4 bases, with 12 bases between.